This T cell receptor (beta chain) was observed in a study of T cell changes during pregnancy in multiple sclerosis. The protocol was immunoSEQ multiplex PCR, while the TCRdb copy is restricted to in-frame clones and leaves out a portion. The sample carries approximately 70,000 clones, about 91% recorded once. The TCR sequence derives from a female donor with multiple sclerosis, enrolled in a pregnancy study. The sample in question was peripheral blood, obtained in the first trimester of pregnancy.

This chain's CDR3 is CASSVAAGDYEQYF. The CDR3 DNA reads as TGTGCCAGCAGCGTAGCGGCGGGAGACTACGAGCAGTACTTC. The chain combines TRBV9 with TRBJ2-7, with 7 bases identical to TRBD2. CDR1 SGDLS and CDR2 YYNGEE come from the germline V gene. Trimming took 0 bases from V and 3 from J; bases not matched to a gene: 3. The CDR3 covers 14 residues.